Here is one T cell receptor (beta chain) with its context. Only in-frame clones appear in the TCRdb table, and some are missing; sequencing was by immunoSEQ multiplex PCR. Seen here are tens of thousands of clones, approximately 88% observed once, and the top ten hold less than 3.5%. The data stem from a study of T cell responses to AZD1222 COVID-19 vaccine. The length of the CDR3 is 17 residues. V lost 6 bases, J lost 0 bases, and 18 bases lay in between. Germline V gene sequence: CDR1 MDHEN, CDR2 SYDVKM. This specimen consisted of peripheral blood, obtained 28 days after the second AZD1222 dose. The TCR comes from an adult who received the AZD1222 COVID-19 vaccine. This chain connects TRBV28 to TRBJ1-5; perhaps TRBD1 as D (6 bases). The DNA for the CDR3 is TGTGCCAGCAGCCCCAACCCCGGGACACCTAGCAATCAGCCCCAGCATTTT. Translating it yields CASSPNPGTPSNQPQHF.